Given below is one TCR beta chain in context. TCR beta CDR3 sequences were amplified from RNA transcripts. First-round RT-PCR targeting the TCR CDR3 was performed with the HTBI primer set. TCRdb recomputed calls from the multiplex PCR reads with MiXCR, one row per CDR3 protein. The sample lists 750,000 to 900,000 distinct CDR3 sequences, roughly 40% occurring once. This CDR3 comprises 15 residues. Trimming cost V 4 bases and J 6 bases; bases outside gene matches: 4. Germline V CDR1 and CDR2: DFQATT, SNEGSKA (reference sequence). The data were taken from a study of T cells in Graves' hyperthyroidism and ophthalmopathy.

The TCR originated in a man aged 18 to 30 with Graves' hyperthyroidism. The sample consisted of blood. The chain carries TRBV20-1 and TRBJ2-2, with 14 bases matching TRBD2. CDR3 coding DNA: TGCAGTGCTAAAGGACTAGCGGGAGGTCCCGGGGAGCTGTTTTTT. It yields the protein CSAKGLAGGPGELFF.